The source of this TCR beta chain is a study of sequential checkpoint blockade in melanoma. Study overall: Randomization was 1:1 between first-line nivolumab→ipilimumab and ipilimumab→nivolumab. After nivolumab or ipilimumab alone, around 20 patients had week-13 rebiopsies. Study findings and constraints: Response in arm A was associated with pretreatment TIL clonality.

A word on this clone: The antigen remains unidentified.

Stated treatment: randomized to nivolumab then ipilimumab (arm A) or the reverse (arm B). No patient had prior DNA-damaging chemotherapy. Sequenced by immunoSEQ multiplex PCR; TCRdb stores in-frame clones only, minus some. Of roughly 18,000 clones listed, about 26% are singletons. This CDR3 contains 15 residues. Sample: tumor tissue (inferred from file names), taken from a patient given nivolumab and ipilimumab in sequence. The clonotype was recovered from a human donor with melanoma. The rearrangement joins TRBV1 to TRBJ2-7. TRBV1 is reported as a pseudogene. The CDR3 loop reads CASSQDRAGFYEQYF. DNA for the CDR3: TGCGCCAGCAGCCAAGATCGGGCAGGATTCTACGAGCAGTACTTC.